This T cell receptor beta chain was identified during a study of cytomegalovirus exposure and HLA in healthy donors. This PCR relied on a set of 60 Vbeta primers and 13 Jbeta primers. The table came from immunoSEQ multiplex PCR; TCRdb's copy has only in-frame clones and leaves some out. In the table there are fewer than 110,000 clones, 76% of which are singletons. The sample was PBMCs. This receptor was taken from a young woman in good health and CMV-seropositive.

Here the CDR3 reads CASSYYRGQGEAFF. The CDR3 nucleotides read TGTGCCAGCAGTTATTACAGGGGGCAGGGTGAAGCTTTCTTT. This chain uses TRBV28 with TRBJ1-1; the match to TRBD1 covers 9 bases. CDR1 and CDR2 (germline): MDHEN, SYDVKM. The CDR3 spans 14 residues. Trimming removed 4 bases from V and 7 bases from J; junction bases left unmatched: 7.